These T cell receptor beta chains were read from a single sample in a study of CD8 T cells in ankylosing spondylitis. TCRdb reanalysed the 5' RACE reads using MiXCR and keeps one entry per CDR3 protein. Among about 220,000 distinct CDR3 sequences listed, roughly 25% were seen once. The sample consisted of blood, either unsorted or a sorted T cell fraction (not recorded which). These receptors were taken from a male donor with ankylosing spondylitis or in good health (not recorded which). The CDR3 runs from the conserved cysteine through the conserved F or W. The D gene is left open where the match is weak. Rows may omit the clone size; those that give it use once, few, many or a size class.

j_call d_call clone_size v_call cdr3_nt cdr3_aa
TRBJ2-3 - many TRBV29-1 TGCAGCGTTGAAAAGAAGGGGGGAACAGATACGCAGTATTTT CSVEKKGGTDTQYF
TRBJ2-5 - many TRBV2 TGTGCCAGCAGTGAATCTGGGTGGGAGACCCAGTACTTC CASSESGWETQYF
TRBJ2-3 TRBD2 many TRBV5-1 TGCGCCAGCAGCTCCCCTAGCGGCAGCACAGATACGCAGTATTTT CASSSPSGSTDTQYF
TRBJ2-7 TRBD2 many TRBV20-1 TGCAGTGCCACCAATCGGAGCGGGAGATTAAACGAGCAGTACTTC CSATNRSGRLNEQYF
TRBJ2-7 TRBD2 many TRBV7-2 TGTGCCAGCAGCTTAACCATAGCGGGAGCCCCCTACGAGCAGTACTTC CASSLTIAGAPYEQYF
TRBJ1-1 - - TRBV29-1 TGCAGCGTGATACCGGGAACTATGAACACTGAAGCTTTCTTT CSVIPGTMNTEAFF
TRBJ2-7 - - TRBV25-1 TGTGCCAGCAGTTTGTGGTCCGAGCAGTACTTC CASSLWSEQYF
TRBJ2-7 TRBD2 - TRBV12-3/TRBV12-4 TGTGCCAGCAGTTTGTCTAGCGGGAATGGCGAGCAGTACTTC CASSLSSGNGEQYF
TRBJ2-3 - - TRBV6-1 TGTGCCAGCAGCCTAGGACTAATCACAGATACGCAGTATTTT CASSLGLITDTQYF
TRBJ1-1 - many TRBV12-5 TGTGCTAGTGGTTTGCCAGGGGCCATGAACACTGAAGCTTTCTTT CASGLPGAMNTEAFF
TRBJ2-1 - many TRBV12-5 TGTGCTAGTGGGGCCGGGCAAGGGTACAATGAGCAGTTCTTC CASGAGQGYNEQFF
TRBJ1-3 - many TRBV7-2 TGTGCCAGCAGCTTAGTTGGCTCCCGGGGCGAAAACACCATATATTTT CASSLVGSRGENTIYF
TRBJ2-1 - many TRBV14 TGTGCCAGCAGCCAAGGATCACTCAACTACAATGAGCAGTTCTTC CASSQGSLNYNEQFF
TRBJ1-2 - few TRBV20-1 TGCAGTGCTAGAGATCTCGCGGGATTGGGGGGAAATGGCTACACCTTC CSARDLAGLGGNGYTF
TRBJ1-2 - - TRBV9 TGTGCCAGCAGCGTAGAATCTGGGAGCCGTCGCGCCAACTATGGCTACACCTTC CASSVESGSRRANYGYTF
TRBJ1-5 TRBD1 - TRBV27 TGTGCCAGCAGTTTACGTGGGACAGCGGTCTTTTTTAGCAATCAGCCCCAGCATTTT CASSLRGTAVFFSNQPQHF